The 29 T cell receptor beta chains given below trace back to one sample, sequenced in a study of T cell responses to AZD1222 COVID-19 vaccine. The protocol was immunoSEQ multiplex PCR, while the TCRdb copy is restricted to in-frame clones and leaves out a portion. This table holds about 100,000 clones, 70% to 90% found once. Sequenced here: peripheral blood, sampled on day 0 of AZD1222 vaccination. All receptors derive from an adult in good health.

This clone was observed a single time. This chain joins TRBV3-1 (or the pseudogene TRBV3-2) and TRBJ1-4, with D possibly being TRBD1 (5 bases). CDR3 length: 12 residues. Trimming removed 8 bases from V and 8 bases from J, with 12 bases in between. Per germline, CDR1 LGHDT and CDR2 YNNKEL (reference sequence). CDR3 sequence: CASGRRGEKLFF. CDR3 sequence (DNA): TGTGCCAGCGGCCGACGGGGGGAAAAACTGTTTTTT.

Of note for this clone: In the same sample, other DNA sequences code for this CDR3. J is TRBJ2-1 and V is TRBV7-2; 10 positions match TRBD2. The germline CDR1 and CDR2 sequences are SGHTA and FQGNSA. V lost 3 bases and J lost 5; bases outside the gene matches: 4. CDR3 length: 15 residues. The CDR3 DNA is TGTGCCAGCAGCTTGTCTAGCGGGGGACACAATGAGCAGTTCTTC. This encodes CASSLSSGGHNEQFF. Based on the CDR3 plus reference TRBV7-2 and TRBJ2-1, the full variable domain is GAGVSQSPSNKVTEKGKDVELRCDPISGHTALYWYRQSLGQGLEFLIYFQGNSAPDKSGLPSDRFSAERTGGSVSTLTIQRTQQEDSAVYLCASSLSSGGHNEQFFGPGTRLTVL.

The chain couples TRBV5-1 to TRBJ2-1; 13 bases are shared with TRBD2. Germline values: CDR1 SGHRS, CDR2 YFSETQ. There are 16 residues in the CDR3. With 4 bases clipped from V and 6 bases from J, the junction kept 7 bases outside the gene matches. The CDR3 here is CASSVGLAGAFNEQFF. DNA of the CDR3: TGCGCCAGCAGCGTCGGACTAGCGGGGGCGTTCAATGAGCAGTTCTTC.

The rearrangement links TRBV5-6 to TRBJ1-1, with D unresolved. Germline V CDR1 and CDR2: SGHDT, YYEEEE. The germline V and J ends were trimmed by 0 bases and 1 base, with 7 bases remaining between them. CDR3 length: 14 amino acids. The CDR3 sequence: CASSLGKGNTEAFF. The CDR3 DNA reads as TGTGCCAGCAGCTTGGGAAAGGGGAACACTGAAGCTTTCTTT.

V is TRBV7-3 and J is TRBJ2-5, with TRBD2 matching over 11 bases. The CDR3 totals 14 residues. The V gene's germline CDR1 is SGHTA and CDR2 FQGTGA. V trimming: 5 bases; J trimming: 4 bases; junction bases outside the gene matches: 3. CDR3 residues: CASSAGTSGETQYF. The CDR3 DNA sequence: TGTGCCAGCAGCGCCGGGACTAGCGGAGAGACCCAGTACTTC.

The CDR3 sequence: CASRRTSSLSPNEQFF. The CDR3 DNA reads as TGTGCGTCACGAAGGACTAGCAGTCTTTCGCCCAATGAGCAGTTCTTC. The chain combines TRBV30 with TRBJ2-1; TRBD2 matches 8 bases. Germline V gives CDR1 GTSNPN, CDR2 SVGIG (reference sequence). CDR3 length: 16 residues.

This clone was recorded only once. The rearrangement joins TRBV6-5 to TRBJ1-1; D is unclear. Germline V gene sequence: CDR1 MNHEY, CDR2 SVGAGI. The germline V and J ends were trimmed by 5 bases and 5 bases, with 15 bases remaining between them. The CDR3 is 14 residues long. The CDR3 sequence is CASSNAIAGTEAFF. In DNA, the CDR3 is TGTGCCAGCAGTAACGCCATAGCGGGAACTGAAGCTTTCTTT.

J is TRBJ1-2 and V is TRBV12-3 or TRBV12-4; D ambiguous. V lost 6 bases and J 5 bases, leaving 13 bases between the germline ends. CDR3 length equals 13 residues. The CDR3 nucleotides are TGTGCCAGCAGGGCAACGGCCTATTATGGCTACACCTTC. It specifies CASRATAYYGYTF.

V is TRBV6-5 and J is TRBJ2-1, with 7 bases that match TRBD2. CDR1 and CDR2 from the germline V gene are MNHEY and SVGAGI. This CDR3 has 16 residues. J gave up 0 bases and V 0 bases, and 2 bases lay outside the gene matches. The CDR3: CASSYSSGVSYNEQFF. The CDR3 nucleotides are TGTGCCAGCAGTTACTCCAGCGGGGTCTCCTACAATGAGCAGTTCTTC.

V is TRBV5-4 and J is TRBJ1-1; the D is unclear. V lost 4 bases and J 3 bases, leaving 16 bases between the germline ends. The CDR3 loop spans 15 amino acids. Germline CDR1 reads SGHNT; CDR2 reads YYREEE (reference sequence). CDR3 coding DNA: TGTGCCAGCAGCCCCGGCAGTCCCCGGGACACTGAAGCTTTCTTT. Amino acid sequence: CASSPGSPRDTEAFF.

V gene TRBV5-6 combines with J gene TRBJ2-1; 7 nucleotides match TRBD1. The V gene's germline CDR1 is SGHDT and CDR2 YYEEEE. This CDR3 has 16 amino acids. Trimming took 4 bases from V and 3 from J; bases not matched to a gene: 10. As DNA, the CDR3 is TGTGCCAGCAGCACGAGCTGGACAGGACTCTACAATGAGCAGTTCTTC. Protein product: CASSTSWTGLYNEQFF.

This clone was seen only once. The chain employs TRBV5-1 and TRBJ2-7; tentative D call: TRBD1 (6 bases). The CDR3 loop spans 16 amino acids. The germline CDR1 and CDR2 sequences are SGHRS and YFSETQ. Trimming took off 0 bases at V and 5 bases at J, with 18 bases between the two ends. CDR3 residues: CASSLGRQALRDEQYF. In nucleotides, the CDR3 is TGCGCCAGCAGCTTGGGTCGACAGGCCCTTCGGGACGAGCAGTACTTC.

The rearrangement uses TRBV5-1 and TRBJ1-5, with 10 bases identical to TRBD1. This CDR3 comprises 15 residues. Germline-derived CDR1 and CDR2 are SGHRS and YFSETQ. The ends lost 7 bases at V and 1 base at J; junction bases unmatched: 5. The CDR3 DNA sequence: TGCGCCAGCCCGGGACAGGGGAAAAGCAATCAGCCCCAGCATTTT. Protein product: CASPGQGKSNQPQHF. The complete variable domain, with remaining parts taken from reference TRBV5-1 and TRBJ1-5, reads KAGVTQTPRYLIKTRGQQVTLSCSPISGHRSVSWYQQTPGQGLQFLFEYFSETQRNKGNFPGRFSGRQFSNSRSEMNVSTLELGDSALYLCASPGQGKSNQPQHFGDGTRLSIL.

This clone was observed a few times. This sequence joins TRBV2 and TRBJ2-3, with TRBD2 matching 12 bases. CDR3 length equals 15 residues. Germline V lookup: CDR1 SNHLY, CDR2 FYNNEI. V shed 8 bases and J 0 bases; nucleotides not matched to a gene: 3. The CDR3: CASVGLAGSTDTQYF. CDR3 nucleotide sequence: TGTGCCAGCGTAGGACTAGCGGGGAGCACAGATACGCAGTATTTT.

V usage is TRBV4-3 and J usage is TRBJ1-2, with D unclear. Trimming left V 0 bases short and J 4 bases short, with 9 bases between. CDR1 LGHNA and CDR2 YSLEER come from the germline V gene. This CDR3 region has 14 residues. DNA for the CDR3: TGCGCCAGCAGCCAAGATCCCAGGTCCTATGGCTACACCTTC. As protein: CASSQDPRSYGYTF.

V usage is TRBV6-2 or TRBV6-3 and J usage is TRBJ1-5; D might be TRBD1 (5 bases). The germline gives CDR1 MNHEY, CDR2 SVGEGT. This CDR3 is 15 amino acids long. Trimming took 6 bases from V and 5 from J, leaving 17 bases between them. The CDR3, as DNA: TGTGCCAGCAGCAGCGGGACTTGGGGGGATCAGCCCCAGCATTTT. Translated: CASSSGTWGDQPQHF.

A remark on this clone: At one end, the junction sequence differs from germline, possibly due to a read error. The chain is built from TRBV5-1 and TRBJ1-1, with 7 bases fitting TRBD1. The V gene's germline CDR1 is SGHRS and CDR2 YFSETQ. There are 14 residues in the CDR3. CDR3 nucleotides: TGTGCCAGCAGCGCACGGACAGGTAACACTGAAGCTTTCTTT. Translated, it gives CASSARTGNTEAFF.

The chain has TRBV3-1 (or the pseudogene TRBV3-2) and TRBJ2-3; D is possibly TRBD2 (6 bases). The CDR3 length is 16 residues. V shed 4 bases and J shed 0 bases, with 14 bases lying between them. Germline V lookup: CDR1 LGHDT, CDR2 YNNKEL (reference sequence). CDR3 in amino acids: CASSLIGGLSTDTQYF. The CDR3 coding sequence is TGTGCCAGCAGCCTCATAGGAGGGCTCAGCACAGATACGCAGTATTTT.

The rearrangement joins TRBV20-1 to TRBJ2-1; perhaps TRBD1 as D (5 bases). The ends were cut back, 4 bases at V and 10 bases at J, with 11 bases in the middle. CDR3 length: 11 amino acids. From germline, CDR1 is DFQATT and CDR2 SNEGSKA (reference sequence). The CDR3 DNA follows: TGCAGTGCTATCTGGGGCCGCGAGCAGTTCTTC. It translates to CSAIWGREQFF.

The CDR3 loop reads CASSSDDTKAYEQYF. CDR3 bases: TGTGCCAGCAGCTCAGATGACACGAAAGCCTACGAGCAGTACTTC. The J gene is TRBJ2-7, the V gene TRBV11-2; the D is unclear. This CDR3 comprises 15 residues. V was cut by 4 bases and J by 2 bases, with 15 bases left in between. The germline CDR1 and CDR2 sequences are SGHAT and FQNNGV. Based on the CDR3 plus reference TRBV11-2 and TRBJ2-7, the full variable domain is EAGVAQSPRYKIIEKRQSVAFWCNPISGHATLYWYQQILGQGPKLLIQFQNNGVVDDSQLPKDRFSAERLKGVDSTLKIQPAKLEDSAVYLCASSSDDTKAYEQYFGPGTRLTVT.

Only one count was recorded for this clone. CDR3 region: CSASRVAGGTQETQYF. Here the CDR3 DNA reads TGCAGTGCTAGTCGAGTAGCGGGGGGCACCCAAGAGACCCAGTACTTC. The chain uses TRBV20-1 and TRBJ2-5; 10 bases fit TRBD2. The germline V gene encodes CDR1 DFQATT and CDR2 SNEGSKA (reference sequence). This CDR3 contains 16 residues. Losses at the gene ends were 3 bases for V and 1 base for J; bases not matched to a gene: 8.

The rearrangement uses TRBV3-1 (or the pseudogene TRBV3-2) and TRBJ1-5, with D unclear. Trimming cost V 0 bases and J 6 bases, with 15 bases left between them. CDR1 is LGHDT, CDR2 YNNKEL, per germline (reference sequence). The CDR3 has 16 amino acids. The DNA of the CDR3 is TGTGCCAGCAGCCAAGAATCGGAAGGGTCGGGTCAGCCCCAGCATTTT. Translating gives CASSQESEGSGQPQHF.

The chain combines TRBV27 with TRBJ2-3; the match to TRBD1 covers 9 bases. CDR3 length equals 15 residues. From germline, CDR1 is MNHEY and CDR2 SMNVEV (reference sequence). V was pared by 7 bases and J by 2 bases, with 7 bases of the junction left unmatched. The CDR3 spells CASKYRDRDTDTQYF. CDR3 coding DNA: TGTGCCAGCAAATACCGGGACAGGGACACAGATACGCAGTATTTT.

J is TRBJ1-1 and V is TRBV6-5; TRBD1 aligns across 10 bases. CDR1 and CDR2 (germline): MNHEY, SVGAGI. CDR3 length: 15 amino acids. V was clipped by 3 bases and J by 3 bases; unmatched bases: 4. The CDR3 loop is CASSYVGTGDTEAFF. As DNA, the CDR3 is TGTGCCAGCAGTTATGTTGGGACAGGGGACACTGAAGCTTTCTTT.

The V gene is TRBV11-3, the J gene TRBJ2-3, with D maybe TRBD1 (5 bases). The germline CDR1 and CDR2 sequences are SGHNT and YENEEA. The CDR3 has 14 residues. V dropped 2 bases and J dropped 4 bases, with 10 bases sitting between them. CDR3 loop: CASSLSWGADTQYF. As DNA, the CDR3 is TGTGCCAGCAGCTTATCCTGGGGCGCAGATACGCAGTATTTT.

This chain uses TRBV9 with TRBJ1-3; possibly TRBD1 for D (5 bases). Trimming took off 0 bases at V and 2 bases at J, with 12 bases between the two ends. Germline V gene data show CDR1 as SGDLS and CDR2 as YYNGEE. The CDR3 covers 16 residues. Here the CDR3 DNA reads TGTGCCAGCAGCGTAGGGGGCAGGGAGGCTGGAAACACCATATATTTT. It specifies CASSVGGREAGNTIYF.

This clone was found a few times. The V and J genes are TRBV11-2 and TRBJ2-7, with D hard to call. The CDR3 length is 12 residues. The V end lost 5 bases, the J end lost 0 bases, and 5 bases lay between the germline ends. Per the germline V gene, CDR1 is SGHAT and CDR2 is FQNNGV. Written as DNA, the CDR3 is TGTGCCAGCAGCCCCAGCTCCTACGAGCAGTACGTC. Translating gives CASSPSSYEQYV.

CDR3 bases: TGTGCCAGCAGGCCCCTCGGGGAATCCTACAATGAGCAGTTCTTC. Translating gives CASRPLGESYNEQFF. The gene calls are TRBV6-5 and TRBJ2-1, with D tentatively TRBD2 (5 bases). V lost 6 bases, J lost 1 base, and 13 bases lay in between. This CDR3 region has 15 residues. Germline-derived CDR1 and CDR2 are MNHEY and SVGAGI.

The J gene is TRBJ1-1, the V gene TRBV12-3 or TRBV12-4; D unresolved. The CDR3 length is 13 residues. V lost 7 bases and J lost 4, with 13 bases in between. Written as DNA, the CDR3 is TGTGCCAGCACCCTCCTTTTTGGCACTGAAGCTTTCTTT. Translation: CASTLLFGTEAFF.